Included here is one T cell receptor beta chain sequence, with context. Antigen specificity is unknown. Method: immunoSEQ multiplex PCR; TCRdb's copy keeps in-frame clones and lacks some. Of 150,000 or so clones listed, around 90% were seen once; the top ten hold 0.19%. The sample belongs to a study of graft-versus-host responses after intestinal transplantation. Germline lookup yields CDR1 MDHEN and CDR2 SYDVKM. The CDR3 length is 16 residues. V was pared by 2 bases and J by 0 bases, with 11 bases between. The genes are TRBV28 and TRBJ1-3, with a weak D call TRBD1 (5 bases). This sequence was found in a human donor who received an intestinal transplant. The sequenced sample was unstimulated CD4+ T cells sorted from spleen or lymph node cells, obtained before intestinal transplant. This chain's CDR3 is CASSLAGHPSGNTIYF. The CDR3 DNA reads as TGTGCCAGCAGTTTAGCAGGACACCCCTCTGGAAACACCATATATTTT.